One and the same sample provided the 3 T cell receptor beta chains below, sequenced in a study of blood T cell repertoires in COVID-19. Repertoires were generated with immunoSEQ multiplex PCR, while TCRdb's copy carries only in-frame clones and drops some. The sample lists over 130,000 clones; 82% were seen once. Sequencing was done on a sample of peripheral blood. Receptors were obtained from a woman of 80 years or more with acute or convalescent COVID-19.

The chain carries TRBV15 and TRBJ1-5, with 7 bases matching TRBD1. This CDR3 has 15 amino acids. After removal of 0 bases from V and 2 bases from J, the junction contained 1 base not matched to a gene. CDR1 and CDR2 (germline): LNHNV, YYDKDF (reference sequence). CDR3 bases: TGTGCCACCAGCAGAGACGGGACAGGCAATCAGCCCCAGCATTTT. This encodes CATSRDGTGNQPQHF. Looking up the rest from reference TRBV15 and TRBJ1-5 gives the full variable domain: DAMVIQNPRYQVTQFGKPVTLSCSQTLNHNVMYWYQQKSSQAPKLLFHYYDKDFNNEADTPDNFQSRRPNTSFCFLDIRSPGLGDTAMYLCATSRDGTGNQPQHFGDGTRLSIL.

V gene TRBV5-1 combines with J gene TRBJ2-1; 9 bases map to TRBD1. The junction had 9 bases not matched to a gene; V was cut back by 1 base and J by 7 bases. CDR1 SGHRS and CDR2 YFSETQ come from the germline V gene. The CDR3 is 16 residues long. The CDR3 sequence is CASSLNTGGVANEQFF. The CDR3 nucleotides are TGCGCCAGCAGCTTGAATACAGGGGGCGTTGCGAATGAGCAGTTCTTC.

The gene calls are TRBV21-1 and TRBJ2-7; the table's D call of TRBD2 was not tested on the DNA. TRBV21-1 is annotated as a pseudogene. This CDR3 has 18 amino acids. The CDR3 loop reads CASRQLTYPSGHSYEQYF. CDR3 in DNA: TGTGCCAGCAGACAGCTTACTTACCCTAGCGGGCACTCCTACGAGCAGTACTTC.